The 18 T cell receptor beta chains below come from one sample, sequenced in a study of shared clonotypes between healthy human individuals. In the naive CD8 group, cells lacked CD45RO and were positively selected for CCR7, so terminally differentiated effector memory CD45RA+ cells were left out. Profiled with immunoSEQ multiplex PCR; TCRdb holds only in-frame clones, not every one. Here the sample spans around 1.9 million clones, around 93% being singletons. Sequenced: naive CD8+ T cells from PBMCs. The origin of the receptors is a young man in good health. Some clones in this sample may be carry-over from other donors' samples.

This clone was recorded a few times. Other DNA sequences within the sample encode an identical CDR3. The chain couples TRBV6-5 to TRBJ1-1; no definite D call. From germline, CDR1 is MNHEY and CDR2 SVGAGI. CDR3 size: 13 residues. V was cut by 2 bases and J by 5 bases, with 9 bases left in between. CDR3 loop: CASSYGLRTEAFF. Here the CDR3 DNA reads TGTGCCAGCAGTTACGGACTCCGGACTGAAGCTTTCTTT.

The rearrangement links TRBV30 to TRBJ2-1, with 7 bases aligning to TRBD2. V was clipped by 0 bases and J by 8 bases; unmatched bases: 4. The CDR3 loop spans 13 amino acids. Germline CDR1 GTSNPN, CDR2 SVGIG (reference sequence). CDR3 bases: TGTGCCTGGAGTGTGACTAGCAGTGATGAGCAGTTCTTC. As protein: CAWSVTSSDEQFF.

The chain carries TRBV9 and TRBJ1-3; TRBD1 might be the D (5 bases). V was trimmed by 0 bases and J by 0 bases, leaving 7 bases between them. The CDR3 length is 15 residues. Per germline, CDR1 SGDLS and CDR2 YYNGEE. The CDR3, as DNA: TGTGCCAGCAGCGTAGGCGGGACCTCTGGAAACACCATATATTTT. Residues: CASSVGGTSGNTIYF. The full variable domain, in which reference TRBV9 and TRBJ1-3 provide the parts outside the CDR3, is DSGVTQTPKHLITATGQRVTLRCSPRSGDLSVYWYQQSLDQGLQFLIQYYNGEERAKGNILERFSAQQFPDLHSELNLSSLELGDSALYFCASSVGGTSGNTIYFGEGSWLTVV.

This clone occurred once. V usage is TRBV19 and J usage is TRBJ1-1, with TRBD1 as a possible D gene (5 bases). Germline CDR1 and CDR2: LNHDA and SQIVND (reference sequence). V lost 11 bases and J lost 0, with 13 bases in between. CDR3 length equals 13 residues. CDR3 sequence (DNA): TGTGCCGGGGCACGGACCATGAACACTGAAGCTTTCTTT. It translates to CAGARTMNTEAFF.

This clone was detected only once. The chain uses TRBV2 and TRBJ2-3, with a weak D call TRBD1 (5 bases). The CDR3 runs 17 residues. The V gene lost 2 bases and the J gene lost 6 bases, with 21 bases spanning the gap. In germline, CDR1 is SNHLY, CDR2 FYNNEI. The CDR3 sequence: CASSESGGRVASDTQYF. The CDR3 coding sequence is TGTGCCAGCAGTGAATCGGGCGGCAGGGTGGCGAGCGATACGCAGTATTTT.

The chain joins TRBV27 to TRBJ2-7; 8 positions match TRBD1. The germline V gene encodes CDR1 MNHEY and CDR2 SMNVEV (reference sequence). This CDR3 has 16 residues. The J segment lost 3 bases and the V segment lost 5 bases, leaving 12 bases of the junction unmatched. CDR3 residues: CASSPSTGQVIYEQYF. CDR3 in DNA: TGTGCCAGCAGTCCGTCAACGGGACAGGTTATCTACGAGCAGTACTTC.

V gene TRBV7-9 combines with J gene TRBJ1-1; 10 bases are a match to TRBD1. CDR1 is SEHNR and CDR2 is FQNEAQ in the germline V gene (reference sequence). Trimming took 0 bases from V and 3 from J; bases not matched to a gene: 7. This CDR3 has 17 amino acids. As DNA, the CDR3 is TGTGCCAGCAGCTTAGCTCGACAGGGGGCGTTTCACACTGAAGCTTTCTTT. It translates to CASSLARQGAFHTEAFF. The whole variable domain, filled in from reference TRBV7-9 and TRBJ1-1, reads DTGVSQNPRHKITKRGQNVTFRCDPISEHNRLYWYRQTLGQGPEFLTYFQNEAQLEKSRLLSDRFSAERPKGSFSTLEIQRTEQGDSAMYLCASSLARQGAFHTEAFFGQGTRLTVV.

The rearrangement links TRBV27 to TRBJ2-7; 13 nucleotides align to TRBD2. The V segment lost 1 base and the J segment 7 bases; nucleotides outside the gene matches: 7. The CDR3 covers 16 residues. Germline CDR1 is MNHEY and CDR2 is SMNVEV (reference sequence). The DNA of the CDR3 is TGTGCCAGCAGTTTATTAGGGACTAGCGGGATTAAAGAGCAGTACTTC. Its translation: CASSLLGTSGIKEQYF.

Turning to this clone: This specimen includes other DNA sequences encoding the same CDR3. V usage is TRBV9 and J usage is TRBJ2-7; possibly TRBD1 for D (5 bases). Trimming pared 3 bases from V and 1 base from J, leaving 8 bases between. Germline CDR1 and CDR2: SGDLS and YYNGEE. This CDR3 is 13 amino acids long. The CDR3 DNA reads as TGTGCCAGCAGCGGGGGCCTTTCCTACGAGCAGTACTTC. Its protein is CASSGGLSYEQYF.

V gene TRBV7-6 combines with J gene TRBJ2-3; D not certain. This CDR3 has 14 amino acids. Trimming removed 5 bases at V and 1 base at J, with 10 bases between. Germline V gene data show CDR1 as SGHVS and CDR2 as FNYEAQ. CDR3 sequence (DNA): TGTGCCAGCAGCCCCCAACGCGGCACAGATACGCAGTATTTT. Protein product: CASSPQRGTDTQYF.

The chain joins TRBV6-5 to TRBJ2-1; 7 positions match TRBD1. With V trimmed by 0 bases and J by 8 bases, 10 bases remained unmatched. Germline V gene lookup returns CDR1 MNHEY and CDR2 SVGAGI. This CDR3 contains 16 residues. The CDR3: CASSYSRQGAWDEQFF. The CDR3 region has the DNA TGTGCCAGCAGTTACTCGAGACAGGGTGCCTGGGATGAGCAGTTCTTC.

In its sample, this clone was seen once. This chain connects TRBV7-9 to TRBJ2-3, with 10 bases aligning to TRBD2. Germline V gene lookup returns CDR1 SEHNR and CDR2 FQNEAQ (reference sequence). Trimming removed 7 bases from V and 1 base from J; junction bases left unmatched: 17. This CDR3 region has 19 residues. CDR3 loop: CASISLAGVSGPRTDTQYF. In DNA form, the CDR3 reads TGTGCCAGCATTAGTCTAGCGGGAGTCTCAGGGCCACGCACAGATACGCAGTATTTT. The full variable domain, in which reference TRBV7-9 and TRBJ2-3 provide the parts outside the CDR3, is DTGVSQNPRHKITKRGQNVTFRCDPISEHNRLYWYRQTLGQGPEFLTYFQNEAQLEKSRLLSDRFSAERPKGSFSTLEIQRTEQGDSAMYLCASISLAGVSGPRTDTQYFGPGTRLTVL.

This chain links TRBV15 with TRBJ1-1, with D hard to call. This CDR3 has 15 amino acids. V lost 0 bases and J lost 1, with 9 bases in between. CDR1 and CDR2 from the germline V gene are LNHNV and YYDKDF (reference sequence). CDR3 region: CATSRDWPANTEAFF. The CDR3 DNA reads TGTGCCACCAGCAGAGATTGGCCCGCGAACACTGAAGCTTTCTTT.

Points on this clone: The sample carries other DNA sequences with the same CDR3. This chain connects TRBV28 to TRBJ1-2; possibly TRBD1 for D (6 bases). The CDR3 is made up of 13 amino acids. The germline V gene has CDR1 MDHEN and CDR2 SYDVKM. V lost 3 bases, J lost 2 bases, and 7 bases lay in between. As DNA, the CDR3 is TGTGCCAGCAGTTTTCAGGGGAACTATGGCTACACCTTC. Amino acids: CASSFQGNYGYTF.

The chain recombines TRBV10-3 with TRBJ2-2; D gene unclear. This CDR3 is built from 17 residues. Trimming removed 2 bases at V and 4 bases at J, with 17 bases between. Germline V CDR1 and CDR2: ENHRY, SYGVKD. The CDR3 spells CAISEPIGRPTTGELFF. The CDR3 nucleotides read TGTGCCATCAGTGAGCCGATCGGGCGGCCGACCACCGGGGAGCTGTTTTTT.

On this clone: The sample holds other DNA sequences that translate to the same CDR3. The CDR3 loop is CSVEEGPTDTQYF. DNA of the CDR3: TGCAGCGTTGAAGAAGGGCCCACAGATACGCAGTATTTT. The rearrangement links TRBV29-1 to TRBJ2-3; no clear D gene. Germline V gene lookup returns CDR1 SQVTM and CDR2 ANQGSEA. The V gene lost 0 bases and the J gene lost 2 bases, with 6 bases spanning the gap. This CDR3 is built from 13 residues.

This chain connects TRBV29-1 to TRBJ2-2; 7 bases are a match to TRBD2. J lost 5 bases, V lost 0 bases, and 6 bases had no gene match. Germline CDR1 is SQVTM and CDR2 is ANQGSEA. CDR3 length: 15 amino acids. CDR3 bases: TGCAGCGTTGAAGATTGGGCTAGCGGAACCGGGGAGCTGTTTTTT. Translated: CSVEDWASGTGELFF.

This clone was observed a handful of times. V and J are TRBV7-9 and TRBJ1-4; D possibly corresponds to TRBD1 (6 bases). Germline V lookup: CDR1 SEHNR, CDR2 FQNEAQ (reference sequence). V gave up 6 bases and J gave up 7 bases, with 12 bases separating them. The CDR3 is 13 amino acids. The CDR3 region has the DNA TGTGCCAGCAGTGGGGGGCTCAGTGAAAAACTGTTTTTT. Its translation is CASSGGLSEKLFF.